This T cell receptor beta chain was sequenced during a study of vaccination effects on CD4 cells after COVID-19. The overall study: Participants each got two BNT162b2 or mRNA-1273 vaccine doses.

At the end of about 9 days of culture, CD4+ T cells were isolated. The repertoire was sequenced with immunoSEQ multiplex PCR; TCRdb's copy has only in-frame clones and lacks some. The sample contains about 45,000 clones, about 70% of which appear only once. Findings and caveats of the study: Convalescent patients numbered few in the study; early post-infection timepoints were missing entirely.

Points on this clone: What it binds is not known.

This CDR3 has 17 residues. Germline V lookup: CDR1 MGHRA, CDR2 YSYEKL. Trimming at V came to 6 bases and at J to 2 bases, leaving 9 bases not matched to a gene. Sequencing used CD4+ T cells from PBMCs cultured without peptide, obtained before COVID-19 vaccination. The sequence was obtained from a human donor who had a prior SARS-CoV-2 infection. J is TRBJ2-1 and V is TRBV4-1, with 11 bases that match TRBD2. CDR3 loop: CASSYSSGRVTYNEQFF. The CDR3 DNA follows: TGCGCCAGCAGTTATAGTAGCGGGAGGGTCACCTACAATGAGCAGTTCTTC.